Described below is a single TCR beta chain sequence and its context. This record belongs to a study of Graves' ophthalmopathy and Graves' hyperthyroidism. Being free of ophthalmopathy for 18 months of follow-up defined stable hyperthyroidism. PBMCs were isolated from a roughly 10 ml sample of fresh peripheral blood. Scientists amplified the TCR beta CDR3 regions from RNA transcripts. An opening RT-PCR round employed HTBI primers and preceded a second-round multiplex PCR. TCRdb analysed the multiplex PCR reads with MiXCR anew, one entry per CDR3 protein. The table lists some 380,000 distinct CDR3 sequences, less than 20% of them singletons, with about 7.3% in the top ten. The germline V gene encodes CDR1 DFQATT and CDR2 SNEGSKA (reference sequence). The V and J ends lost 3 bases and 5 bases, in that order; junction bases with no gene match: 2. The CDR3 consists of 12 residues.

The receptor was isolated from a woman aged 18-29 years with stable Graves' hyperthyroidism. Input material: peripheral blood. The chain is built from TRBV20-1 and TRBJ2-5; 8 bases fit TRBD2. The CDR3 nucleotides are TGCAGTGCTAGCCTAGCGGGTGAGACCCAGTACTTC. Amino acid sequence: CSASLAGETQYF.